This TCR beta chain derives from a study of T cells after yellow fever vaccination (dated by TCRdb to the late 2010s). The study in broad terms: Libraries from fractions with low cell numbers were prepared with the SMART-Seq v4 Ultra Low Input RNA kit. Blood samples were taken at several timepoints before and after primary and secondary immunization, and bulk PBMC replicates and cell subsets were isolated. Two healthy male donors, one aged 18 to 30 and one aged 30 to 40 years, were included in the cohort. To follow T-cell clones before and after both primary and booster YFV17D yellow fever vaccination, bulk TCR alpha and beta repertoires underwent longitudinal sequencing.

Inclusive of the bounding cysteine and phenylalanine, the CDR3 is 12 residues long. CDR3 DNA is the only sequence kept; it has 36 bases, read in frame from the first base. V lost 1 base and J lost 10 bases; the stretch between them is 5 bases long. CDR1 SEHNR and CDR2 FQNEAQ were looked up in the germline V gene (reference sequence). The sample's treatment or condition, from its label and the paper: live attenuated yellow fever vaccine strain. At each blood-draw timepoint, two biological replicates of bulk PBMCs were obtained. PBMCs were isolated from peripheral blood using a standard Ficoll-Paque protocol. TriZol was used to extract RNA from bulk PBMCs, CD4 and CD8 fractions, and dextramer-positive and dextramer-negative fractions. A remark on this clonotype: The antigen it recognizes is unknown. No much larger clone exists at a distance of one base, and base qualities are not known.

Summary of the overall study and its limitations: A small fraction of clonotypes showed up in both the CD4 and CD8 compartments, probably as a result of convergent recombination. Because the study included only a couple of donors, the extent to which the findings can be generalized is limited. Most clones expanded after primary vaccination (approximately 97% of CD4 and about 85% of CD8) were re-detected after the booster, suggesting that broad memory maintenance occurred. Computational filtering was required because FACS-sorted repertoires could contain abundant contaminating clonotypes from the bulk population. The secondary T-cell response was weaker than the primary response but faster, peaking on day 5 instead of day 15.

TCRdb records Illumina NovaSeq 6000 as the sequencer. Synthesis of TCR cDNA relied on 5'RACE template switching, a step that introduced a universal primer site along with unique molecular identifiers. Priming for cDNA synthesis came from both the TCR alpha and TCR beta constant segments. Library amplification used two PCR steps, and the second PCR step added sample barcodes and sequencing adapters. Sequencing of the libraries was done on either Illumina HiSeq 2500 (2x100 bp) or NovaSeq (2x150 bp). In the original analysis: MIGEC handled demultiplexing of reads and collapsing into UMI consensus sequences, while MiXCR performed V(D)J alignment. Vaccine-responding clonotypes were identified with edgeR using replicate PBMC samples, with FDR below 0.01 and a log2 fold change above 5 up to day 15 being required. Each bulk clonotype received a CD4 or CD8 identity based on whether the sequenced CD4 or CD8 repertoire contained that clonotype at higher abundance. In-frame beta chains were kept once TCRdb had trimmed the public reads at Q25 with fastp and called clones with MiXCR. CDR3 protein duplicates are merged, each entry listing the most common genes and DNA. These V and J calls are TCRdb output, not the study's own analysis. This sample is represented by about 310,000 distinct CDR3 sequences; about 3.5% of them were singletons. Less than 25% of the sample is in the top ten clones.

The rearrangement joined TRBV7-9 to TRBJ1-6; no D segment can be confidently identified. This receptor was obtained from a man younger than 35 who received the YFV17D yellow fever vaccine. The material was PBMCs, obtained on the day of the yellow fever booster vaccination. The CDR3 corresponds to CASSLGWSPLHF. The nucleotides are TGTGCCAGCAGCTTAGGTTGGTCACCCCTCCACTTT.